Below are 17 T cell receptor beta chains sequenced from a single sample in a study of technical replicates of blood from a handful of donors. Profiled with immunoSEQ multiplex PCR; TCRdb holds only in-frame clones, not every one. The sample records tens of thousands of clones, around nine tenths being singletons. The specimen sequenced was PBMCs. Every receptor here comes from a human donor in good health. Some clones in this sample may be carry-over from other donors' samples.

The rearrangement uses TRBV2 and TRBJ2-2; TRBD2 matches 10 bases. The CDR3 totals 15 residues. Germline V lookup: CDR1 SNHLY, CDR2 FYNNEI. J gave up 7 bases and V 7 bases, and 9 bases lay outside the gene matches. DNA of the CDR3: TGTGCCAGCAAAGAAGCGGGGGGGCAGGTCGGGGAGCTGTTTTTT. Its protein is CASKEAGGQVGELFF.

This clone was seen once. The V call is TRBV10-3, the J call TRBJ1-5; 8 bases map to TRBD1. Trimming cost V 10 bases and J 4 bases; bases outside gene matches: 6. The germline V gene has CDR1 ENHRY and CDR2 SYGVKD. This CDR3 spans 13 amino acids. CDR3 nucleotide sequence: TGTGCCACGTCCCGGGACAGGAATCAGCCCCAGCATTTT. Translating gives CATSRDRNQPQHF.

This clone showed up just once. The chain joins TRBV5-6 to TRBJ1-2; perhaps TRBD1 as D (5 bases). This CDR3 contains 14 residues. With 2 bases removed from V and 4 bases from J, the gap between germline ends came to 12 bases. Germline assignment: CDR1 SGHDT and CDR2 YYEEEE. CDR3 DNA sequence: TGTGCCAGCAGCTTCACAGGAGGGGCCTATGGCTACACCTTC. This encodes CASSFTGGAYGYTF.

The V call is TRBV7-8, the J call TRBJ1-1; perhaps TRBD1 as D (6 bases). Trimming removed 7 bases from V and 5 bases from J, with 17 bases in between. The CDR3 loop spans 14 amino acids. CDR1 is SGHVS and CDR2 is FQNEAQ in the germline V gene. The CDR3 region is CASTPTGIRTEAFF. The CDR3 bases are TGTGCCAGCACCCCCACAGGGATACGGACTGAAGCTTTCTTT.

The CDR3: CASSVDQGWYGYTF. CDR3 nucleotide sequence: TGTGCCAGCAGCGTAGATCAGGGATGGTATGGCTACACCTTC. The rearrangement uses TRBV9 and TRBJ1-2, with D possibly TRBD1 on 5 matching bases. Trimming left V 0 bases short and J 5 bases short, with 11 bases between. The CDR3 runs to 14 residues. CDR1 is SGDLS and CDR2 is YYNGEE in the germline V gene.

The chain links TRBV5-4 to TRBJ1-2; maybe TRBD1 (6 bases). The CDR3 is 14 amino acids. From germline, CDR1 is SGHNT and CDR2 YYREEE (reference sequence). V was pared by 4 bases and J by 5 bases, with 15 bases between. The chain's CDR3 is CASSSPTGPYGYTF. CDR3 nucleotides: TGTGCCAGCAGCAGCCCGACAGGTCCTTATGGCTACACCTTC.

CDR3 nucleotide sequence: TGTGCCAGCAGTCCTGGAGACTCCTACGAGCAGTACTTC. Translating gives CASSPGDSYEQYF. The chain couples TRBV6-5 to TRBJ2-7, with D unresolved. Germline V gene lookup returns CDR1 MNHEY and CDR2 SVGAGI. The V end lost 5 bases, the J end lost 0 bases, and 8 bases lay between the germline ends. The CDR3 has 13 amino acids.

CDR3 nucleotide sequence: TGTGCCAGCAGTTTTTTAGACACTCCCTACGAGCAGTACTTC. It is translated as CASSFLDTPYEQYF. The chain links TRBV27 to TRBJ2-7; D ambiguous. This CDR3 has 14 residues. Trimming cost V 3 bases and J 2 bases, with 11 bases left between them. Germline V gives CDR1 MNHEY, CDR2 SMNVEV (reference sequence).

The chain has TRBV2 and TRBJ1-6; D not resolved. CDR3 length: 14 amino acids. Germline CDR1 is SNHLY and CDR2 is FYNNEI. V dropped 3 bases and J dropped 11 bases, with 14 bases sitting between them. This CDR3 reads CASSDSGSSTPLHF. The CDR3 DNA sequence: TGTGCCAGCAGTGATTCCGGGTCCAGTACACCCCTCCACTTT.

This clone is a singleton in its sample. This chain uses TRBV4-1 with TRBJ1-6, with 7 bases lining up with TRBD1. The ends lost 3 bases at V and 5 bases at J; junction bases unmatched: 7. This CDR3 contains 16 residues. Germline values: CDR1 MGHRA, CDR2 YSYEKL. The CDR3 loop is CASSHGRDRNNSPLHF. As DNA, the CDR3 is TGCGCCAGCAGCCACGGCCGGGACAGAAATAATTCACCCCTCCACTTT.

The chain is built from TRBV19 and TRBJ2-1, with 7 bases that match TRBD1. V trimming: 5 bases; J trimming: 3 bases; junction bases outside the gene matches: 16. This CDR3 is built from 18 residues. CDR1 and CDR2 (germline): LNHDA, SQIVND (reference sequence). Here the CDR3 DNA reads TGTGCCAGTAGTTCTCTCCCCAGACAGGGTATTAGCTACAATGAGCAGTTCTTC. This translates into CASSSLPRQGISYNEQFF.

This clone was counted a single time. The rearrangement uses TRBV7-2 and TRBJ2-5, with unresolved D. Germline V gives CDR1 SGHTA, CDR2 FQGNSA. The V and J ends lost 1 base and 2 bases respectively, with 8 bases between them. This CDR3 has 14 amino acids. The CDR3 is CASSLVRFQETQYF. CDR3 bases: TGTGCCAGCAGCTTAGTTCGGTTTCAAGAGACCCAGTACTTC.

The chain combines TRBV5-1 with TRBJ2-1, with 9 bases matching TRBD1. Germline V gene data show CDR1 as SGHRS and CDR2 as YFSETQ. Germline trimming cut 4 bases from V and 5 bases from J; bases unmatched to any gene: 10. The CDR3 extends over 16 amino acids. The CDR3 region is CASSGTGTGPNNEQFF. The CDR3, as DNA: TGCGCCAGCAGCGGAACCGGGACAGGGCCGAACAATGAGCAGTTCTTC. The full variable domain, completed using reference TRBV5-1 and TRBJ2-1, is KAGVTQTPRYLIKTRGQQVTLSCSPISGHRSVSWYQQTPGQGLQFLFEYFSETQRNKGNFPGRFSGRQFSNSRSEMNVSTLELGDSALYLCASSGTGTGPNNEQFFGPGTRLTVL.

This chain joins TRBV2 and TRBJ2-7, with D unresolved. The CDR3 length is 12 residues. Trimming left V 6 bases short and J 4 bases short, with 10 bases between. CDR1 is SNHLY and CDR2 is FYNNEI in the germline V gene. CDR3 sequence reads: CASSEQEYEQYF. CDR3 DNA: TGTGCCAGCAGCGAGCAAGAATACGAGCAGTACTTC.

The chain carries TRBV5-6 and TRBJ1-4; no definite D call. The CDR3 has 14 residues. Per germline, CDR1 SGHDT and CDR2 YYEEEE. V dropped 0 bases and J dropped 7 bases, with 10 bases sitting between them. This CDR3 is CASSLGVRSEKLFF. The CDR3 coding sequence is TGTGCCAGCAGCTTGGGCGTGAGGAGTGAAAAACTGTTTTTT.

V usage is TRBV5-6 and J usage is TRBJ2-2, with no clear D. Per germline, CDR1 SGHDT and CDR2 YYEEEE. V shed 1 base and J shed 5 bases, with 6 bases lying between them. There are 13 residues in the CDR3. The chain's CDR3 is CASSLLRTGELFF. CDR3 nucleotide sequence: TGTGCCAGCAGCTTGTTACGGACCGGGGAGCTGTTTTTT.

The chain employs TRBV5-6 and TRBJ2-7; 12 positions match TRBD1. Germline CDR1 reads SGHDT; CDR2 reads YYEEEE. Germline trimming cut 1 base from V and 12 bases from J; bases unmatched to any gene: 5. The CDR3 loop spans 13 amino acids. DNA for the CDR3: TGTGCCAGCAGCTTGCCCGGGACAGGGGGCATGTACTTC. It is translated as CASSLPGTGGMYF.